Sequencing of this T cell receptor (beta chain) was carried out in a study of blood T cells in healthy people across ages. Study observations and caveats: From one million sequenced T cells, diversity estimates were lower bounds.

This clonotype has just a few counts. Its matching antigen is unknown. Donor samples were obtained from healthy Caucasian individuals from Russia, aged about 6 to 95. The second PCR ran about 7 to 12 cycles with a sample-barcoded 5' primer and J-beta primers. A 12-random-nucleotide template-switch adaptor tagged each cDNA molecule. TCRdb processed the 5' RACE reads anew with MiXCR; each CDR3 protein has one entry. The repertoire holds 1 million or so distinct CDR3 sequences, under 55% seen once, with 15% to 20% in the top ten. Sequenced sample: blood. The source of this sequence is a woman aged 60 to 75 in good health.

CDR3 loop: CASMRTFAVQETQYF. CDR3 sequence (DNA): TGTGCCAGCATGCGGACCTTTGCGGTCCAAGAGACCCAGTACTTC. The V and J genes are TRBV2 and TRBJ2-5; D gene unclear. Per the germline V gene, CDR1 is SNHLY and CDR2 is FYNNEI. CDR3 length: 15 amino acids. The germline V and J ends were trimmed by 7 bases and 1 base, with 16 bases remaining between them.